The T cell receptor (beta chain) described here comes from a study of read filtering for tumor transcriptome and immune sequencing. For the study at large: Transcriptome libraries were built from DNase-treated RNA.

The V and J ends lost 10 bases and 3 bases respectively, with 10 bases between them. CDR1 is MDHEN and CDR2 is SYDVKM in the germline V gene. This CDR3 contains 12 residues. Points from the study as a whole: Even smaller IR-seq throughput identified most shared clonotypes.

Bone marrow was sampled from every patient at the time of active disease. This library used about 360 ng RNA and molecular barcoded adaptors spanning alpha/delta and beta/gamma chains. Using its own MiXCR run on the reads, TCRdb lists one record per CDR3 protein. The sample has some 19,000 distinct CDR3 sequences; over 20% are singletons. The table lists this clonotype with many counts. Its matching antigen is unknown. This TCR was recovered from a donor at least 40 years old with multiple myeloma. The sequenced material came from a population of CD138-negative cells sorted from bone marrow. The chain joins TRBV28 to TRBJ2-1; D not resolved. CDR3 residues: CATRAIYNEQFF. The CDR3 region has the DNA TGTGCCACCCGGGCGATCTACAATGAGCAGTTCTTC.